This TCR beta chain originates from a study of cytomegalovirus exposure and HLA in healthy donors. Study-wide results and caveats: Evidence from a later analysis indicated that most CMV-associated TCR beta chains looked HLA-restricted.

Nominally healthy donors were sampled, though unrecorded immune exposures were likely. The PCR was carried out with 60 Vbeta primers and 13 Jbeta primers. Method: immunoSEQ multiplex PCR; TCRdb's copy keeps in-frame clones and lacks some. The repertoire consists of some 240,000 clones, with around 73% occurring once and the leading ten covering around 4%. Points on this clone: Its antigen is currently unknown.

The clonotype comes from a male donor in good health and CMV-seronegative. What was sequenced was PBMCs.

The CDR3 bases are TGTGCCAGCAGTTACGGAGCTAATGAAAAACTGTTTTTT. Its protein is CASSYGANEKLFF. The rearrangement joins TRBV6-5 to TRBJ1-4; no definite D call. V was trimmed by 2 bases and J by 3 bases, leaving 4 bases between them. Germline-derived CDR1 and CDR2 are MNHEY and SVGAGI. This CDR3 contains 13 residues.